This T cell receptor beta chain originates from a study of blood T cell repertoires in COVID-19. Study at large: COVID-19 samples collected from the United States, Italy and Spain covered acute and convalescent phases. Sample material is recorded as cDNA or gDNA derived from T cells, B-cell-depleted T cells, or PBMCs.

This CDR3 has 17 residues. After removal of 4 bases from V and 4 bases from J, the junction contained 10 bases not matched to a gene. Original data processing: Nucleated cell counts were estimated from reference gene primer amplification. Using immunoSEQ multiplex PCR, the repertoire was profiled, and TCRdb retains in-frame clones only, with some absent. Clone size and the V and J calls come from that table; the DNA yielded D and trimming. The profile shows about 110,000 clones, around 81% of them singletons. This clonotype was obtained from an older woman with acute or convalescent COVID-19. The sequenced sample was peripheral blood. The chain has TRBV23-1 and TRBJ1-4; 9 bases are shared with TRBD1. TRBV23-1 counts as an open reading frame of uncertain function. The CDR3 region is CASSPPFGTGSNEKLFF. The DNA of the CDR3 is TGCGCCAGCAGTCCTCCTTTTGGGACAGGGAGTAATGAAAAACTGTTTTTT.